Sequencing of this T cell receptor beta chain was carried out in a study of blood T cell repertoires in COVID-19. Study in general: From T cells, B-cell-depleted T cells, or PBMCs came the material, which was cDNA or gDNA.

In terms of age and location, participants ranged from roughly 18 to 95 years and lived in about 25 US areas. Clinical history as reported by participants underpinned cohort assignment. This CDR3 is 11 amino acids long. CDR1 and CDR2 (germline): SQVTM, ANQGSEA. Sequencing used immunoSEQ multiplex PCR; TCRdb keeps in-frame clones, though not all of them. The sample has a few hundred thousand clones; around 82% are singletons. Remarks on this clone: At one end, the junction sequence differs from germline, possibly due to a read error.

J is TRBJ2-5 and V is TRBV29-1; 7 bases map to TRBD1. This receptor was taken from a man in his forties or fifties who had recovered from COVID-19. Sequencing input: PBMCs or T cells enriched from blood (not recorded which). The CDR3 DNA is TGCAGCATTGACAGGGCTGAGACCCAGTACTTC. This codes for CSIDRAETQYF.